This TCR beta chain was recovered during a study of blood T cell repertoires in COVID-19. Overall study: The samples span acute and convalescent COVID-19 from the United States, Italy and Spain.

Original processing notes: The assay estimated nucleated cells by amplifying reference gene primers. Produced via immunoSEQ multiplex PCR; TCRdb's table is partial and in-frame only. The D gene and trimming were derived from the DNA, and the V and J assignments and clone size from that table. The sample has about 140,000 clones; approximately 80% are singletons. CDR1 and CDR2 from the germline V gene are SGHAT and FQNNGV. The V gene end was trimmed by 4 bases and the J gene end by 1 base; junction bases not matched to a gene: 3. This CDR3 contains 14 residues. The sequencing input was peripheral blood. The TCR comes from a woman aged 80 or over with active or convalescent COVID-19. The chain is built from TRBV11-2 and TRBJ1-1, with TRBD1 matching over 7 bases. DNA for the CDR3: TGTGCCAGCAGCTCCAACAGGGGGAACACTGAAGCTTTCTTT. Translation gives CASSSNRGNTEAFF.